The next 25 T cell receptor beta chains were all read from a single sample in a study of blood T cells in healthy people across ages (dated by TCRdb to between 2015 and 2017). Libraries were constructed by 5' RACE. The listed sequencing device is Illumina HiSeq 2500. A second roughly 6 to 12 cycle PCR used a sample-barcoded 5' primer and a J-beta primer mix. TCRdb reprocessing: public reads trimmed at Q25 with fastp, clones called with MiXCR, in-frame beta chains kept. CDR3 protein sequences are deduplicated, and each keeps its most common genes and DNA. Present in this sample are hundreds of thousands of distinct CDR3 sequences, 58% of which were seen just once. The top ten clones comprise more than 35% of the sample. Input material: blood. Receptors originate from a man aged 55 to 70 in good health.

The rearrangement uses TRBV12-3 or TRBV12-4 and TRBJ2-3, with unresolved D. Trimming removed 6 bases from V and 4 bases from J, with 8 bases in between. The CDR3 sequence is 12 residues long. In DNA form, the CDR3 reads TGTGCCAGCAGATTCGGCCCAGATACGCAGTATTTT. Translation: CASRFGPDTQYF.

Only one count was recorded for this clonotype. V usage is TRBV5-1 and J usage is TRBJ1-4, with a possible D match to TRBD1 (6 bases). CDR1 and CDR2 (germline): SGHRS, YFSETQ. Trimming left V 4 bases short and J 7 bases short, with 20 bases between. CDR3 size: 16 residues. CDR3 sequence reads: CASSPGGYSVGEKLFF. The CDR3 DNA reads TGCGCCAGCAGCCCGGGGGGCTACAGCGTGGGTGAAAAACTGTTTTTT.

This chain links TRBV20-1 with TRBJ2-7; tentatively, D is TRBD2 (6 bases). CDR3 length: 14 residues. Germline lookup yields CDR1 DFQATT and CDR2 SNEGSKA (reference sequence). The V and J ends lost 5 bases and 1 base respectively, with 15 bases between them. DNA of the CDR3: TGCAGTGCTTTGGACGGGAGACTTTCCTACGAGCAGTACTTC. Encoded protein: CSALDGRLSYEQYF.

The rearrangement uses TRBV7-4 and TRBJ1-5; D is uncertain. V dropped 5 bases and J dropped 0 bases, with 26 bases sitting between them. This CDR3 spans 20 amino acids. Germline V gene sequence: CDR1 SGHVT, CDR2 SQSDAQ. CDR3 in DNA: TGTGCCAGCAGCCCCGAGGGAAATCTGCACCACGCACATAGCAATCAGCCCCAGCATTTT. It encodes CASSPEGNLHHAHSNQPQHF.

This rearrangement joins TRBV11-3 to TRBJ2-5; possibly TRBD1 for D (6 bases). Germline loops: CDR1 SGHNT, CDR2 YENEEA. V lost 5 bases and J 2 bases, leaving 15 bases between the germline ends. CDR3 size: 15 residues. The DNA of the CDR3 is TGTGCCAGCAGCCCCGGGACAACAATTCAAGAGACCCAGTACTTC. Its protein product is CASSPGTTIQETQYF.

The chain joins TRBV7-2 to TRBJ2-3, with D possibly being TRBD1 (5 bases). The V end was cut by 5 bases, the J end by 2 bases, with 14 bases between. The germline V gene encodes CDR1 SGHTA and CDR2 FQGNSA. The CDR3 contains 15 residues. CDR3 residues: CASSATGLLTDTQYF. The DNA of the CDR3 is TGTGCCAGCAGCGCCACAGGTTTACTCACAGATACGCAGTATTTT.

This clonotype was seen only once. The chain couples TRBV12-5 to TRBJ2-4, with TRBD1 matching 8 bases. The J call may be faulty, since TRBJ2-5 better matches the DNA end. CDR1 LGHNT and CDR2 FRNRAP come from the germline V gene. CDR3 length: 15 residues. The CDR3 DNA reads TGTGCTAGTGCCAACGGACAGGGCAACGGAGAGACCCAGTACTTC. Residues: CASANGQGNGETQYF.

This chain joins TRBV28 and TRBJ2-4; a possible D gene is TRBD2 (6 bases). The DNA end is a closer match to TRBJ2-7, so the J assignment may be wrong. Germline V CDR1 and CDR2: MDHEN, SYDVKM. CDR3 length: 14 residues. DNA of the CDR3: TGTGCCAGCAGTATCGGGGGTACTGGATCCGAGCAGTACTTC. It encodes CASSIGGTGSEQYF.

This clonotype was detected a few times. The V gene is TRBV20-1, the J gene TRBJ2-3, with TRBD2 as a possible D gene (6 bases). CDR1 and CDR2 (germline): DFQATT, SNEGSKA (reference sequence). The length of the CDR3 is 12 residues. The V gene lost 1 base and the J gene lost 9 bases, with 11 bases spanning the gap. CDR3 sequence (DNA): TGCAGTGCTAGAGTGGGAGGAGACACGCAGTATTTT. Translating it yields CSARVGGDTQYF.

The chain couples TRBV7-2 to TRBJ2-3; D may be TRBD1 or TRBD2 (5 bases each). This CDR3 has 13 amino acids. Per germline, CDR1 SGHTA and CDR2 FQGNSA. Trimming pared 6 bases from V and 3 bases from J, leaving 10 bases between. CDR3 region: CASRGDGTDTQYF. The CDR3, as DNA: TGTGCCAGCAGAGGGGACGGGACAGATACGCAGTATTTT.

The genes are TRBV12-3 or TRBV12-4 and TRBJ2-5; D perhaps matches TRBD2 (6 bases). The ends were cut back, 3 bases at V and 4 bases at J, with 12 bases in the middle. The CDR3 has 14 amino acids. CDR3 protein: CASSFFTGVETQYF. CDR3 nucleotides: TGTGCCAGCAGTTTTTTTACGGGGGTAGAGACCCAGTACTTC.

The CDR3 DNA reads as TGTGCCAGCAGCTTAGGCCTGGCAGGGGCCGGAAAGACCCAGTACTTC. The encoded protein is CASSLGLAGAGKTQYF. The V call is TRBV7-2, the J call TRBJ2-5; D possibly corresponds to TRBD1 (6 bases). CDR1 SGHTA and CDR2 FQGNSA come from the germline V gene. The CDR3 length is 16 residues. Trimming left V 1 base short and J 6 bases short, with 18 bases between. The full variable domain, its missing parts supplied by reference TRBV7-2 and TRBJ2-5, is GAGVSQSPSNKVTEKGKDVELRCDPISGHTALYWYRQSLGQGLEFLIYFQGNSAPDKSGLPSDRFSAERTGGSVSTLTIQRTQQEDSAVYLCASSLGLAGAGKTQYFGPGTRLLVL.

A remark on this clonotype: The conserved phenylalanine or tryptophan normally closing the CDR3 is absent here, so this likely arose from a read error. The chain carries TRBV12-3 or TRBV12-4 and TRBJ2-3, with D perhaps TRBD1 or TRBD2 (6 bases each). The CDR3 is made up of 14 amino acids. This CDR3 is CASSFRGGGDMQYS. The CDR3 DNA follows: TGTGCCAGCAGTTTCAGAGGGGGAGGAGATATGCAGTATTCT.

This clonotype appeared a single time. This sequence joins TRBV4-3 and TRBJ2-7; the D gene is possibly TRBD2 (6 bases). The germline CDR1 and CDR2 sequences are LGHNA and YSLEER. Trimming pared 0 bases from V and 0 bases from J, leaving 12 bases between. CDR3 size: 16 residues. The chain's CDR3 is CASSQERAGYSYEQYF. The CDR3 bases are TGCGCCAGCAGCCAAGAGCGAGCGGGCTACTCCTACGAGCAGTACTTC.

DNA of the CDR3: TGTGCCAGCAGGCCTACAGCCTACAATGAGCAGTTCTTC. This codes for CASRPTAYNEQFF. The gene calls are TRBV2 and TRBJ2-1, with D unclear. The germline gives CDR1 SNHLY, CDR2 FYNNEI. V lost 6 bases and J 2 bases, leaving 8 bases between the germline ends. This CDR3 is built from 13 residues.

This clonotype was counted only a few times. This chain joins TRBV15 and TRBJ2-7; D may match TRBD1 or TRBD2 (5 bases each). Trimming removed 0 bases at V and 6 bases at J, with 12 bases between. The CDR3 spans 14 residues. The germline gives CDR1 LNHNV, CDR2 YYDKDF (reference sequence). The CDR3 loop reads CATSRDSGRREQYF. CDR3 DNA: TGTGCCACCAGCAGAGATTCGGGGCGGCGCGAGCAGTACTTC.

The chain employs TRBV29-1 and TRBJ1-1; tentatively, D is TRBD1 (5 bases). In germline, CDR1 is SQVTM, CDR2 ANQGSEA. Trimming pared 2 bases from V and 6 bases from J, leaving 13 bases between. The CDR3 covers 13 residues. The CDR3: CSVEPLLGAEAFF. In DNA form, the CDR3 reads TGCAGCGTTGAACCCCTCTTGGGGGCTGAAGCTTTCTTT.

This clonotype was seen only once. The V and J genes are TRBV5-1 and TRBJ2-5, with D perhaps matching TRBD2 (5 bases). Trimming left V 5 bases short and J 3 bases short, with 11 bases between. This CDR3 contains 13 residues. Per the germline V gene, CDR1 is SGHRS and CDR2 is YFSETQ. CDR3: CASSAEVEETQYF. In DNA, the CDR3 is TGCGCCAGCAGTGCGGAGGTGGAAGAGACCCAGTACTTC.

This clonotype was detected once. This chain uses TRBV27 with TRBJ2-7, with D possibly TRBD2 on 5 matching bases. This CDR3 region has 14 residues. Germline V CDR1 and CDR2: MNHEY, SMNVEV (reference sequence). V lost 5 bases, J lost 4 bases, and 15 bases lay in between. The CDR3 DNA reads TGTGCCAGCAGTGCAACCTTCACTAGATACGAGCAGTACTTC. Amino acids: CASSATFTRYEQYF.

This rearrangement joins TRBV7-9 to TRBJ2-5; 8 bases agree with TRBD1. Germline CDR1 SEHNR, CDR2 FQNEAQ (reference sequence). This CDR3 is 13 amino acids long. The V and J ends lost 4 bases and 9 bases, in that order; junction bases with no gene match: 7. The CDR3 DNA is TGTGCCAGCAGCTGGACAGGGAATGGGGCCCAGTACTTC. It yields the protein CASSWTGNGAQYF.

This clonotype was recorded only once. The CDR3 region is CASSLVLAGEQYF. CDR3 coding DNA: TGCGCCAGCAGCTTGGTCCTAGCGGGGGAGCAGTACTTC. The chain couples TRBV5-1 to TRBJ2-7; 9 nucleotides align to TRBD2. The CDR3 sequence is 13 residues long. Germline lookup yields CDR1 SGHRS and CDR2 YFSETQ. The trim removed 0 bases at V and 7 bases at J, leaving 2 bases unmatched.

This chain joins TRBV9 and TRBJ2-5; TRBD1 matches at 7 bases. The CDR3 contains 13 residues. Germline CDR1 and CDR2: SGDLS and YYNGEE. Trimming took 4 bases from V and 5 from J; bases not matched to a gene: 5. The CDR3 protein is CASSWDSEETQYF. The CDR3 DNA reads as TGTGCCAGCAGCTGGGACAGTGAGGAGACCCAGTACTTC.

The chain is built from TRBV12-3 or TRBV12-4 and TRBJ1-2; D might be TRBD1 (6 bases). The V and J ends lost 2 bases and 6 bases respectively, with 10 bases between them. This CDR3 contains 13 residues. As DNA, the CDR3 is TGTGCCAGCAGTTTATGGGGGGGCCATGGCTACACCTTC. Protein product: CASSLWGGHGYTF.

This clonotype was counted a single time. V gene TRBV5-1 combines with J gene TRBJ2-5, with D perhaps assigned TRBD1 or TRBD2 (6 bases each). The CDR3 has 14 amino acids. The V gene's germline CDR1 is SGHRS and CDR2 YFSETQ. The V end lost 7 bases, the J end lost 11 bases, and 24 bases lay between the germline ends. CDR3 sequence (DNA): TGCGCCAGCGCCCAAGGGGGGTTTGGCAATGAGCAGTACTTC. Its protein is CASAQGGFGNEQYF.

V is TRBV20-1 and J is TRBJ2-3, with D tentatively TRBD1 (5 bases). The ends were cut back, 1 base at V and 2 bases at J, with 10 bases in the middle. This CDR3 is 14 amino acids long. The germline gives CDR1 DFQATT, CDR2 SNEGSKA (reference sequence). The CDR3 region has the DNA TGCAGTGCTAGAGTCTTCAGGGCCACAGATACGCAGTATTTT. Protein sequence: CSARVFRATDTQYF.